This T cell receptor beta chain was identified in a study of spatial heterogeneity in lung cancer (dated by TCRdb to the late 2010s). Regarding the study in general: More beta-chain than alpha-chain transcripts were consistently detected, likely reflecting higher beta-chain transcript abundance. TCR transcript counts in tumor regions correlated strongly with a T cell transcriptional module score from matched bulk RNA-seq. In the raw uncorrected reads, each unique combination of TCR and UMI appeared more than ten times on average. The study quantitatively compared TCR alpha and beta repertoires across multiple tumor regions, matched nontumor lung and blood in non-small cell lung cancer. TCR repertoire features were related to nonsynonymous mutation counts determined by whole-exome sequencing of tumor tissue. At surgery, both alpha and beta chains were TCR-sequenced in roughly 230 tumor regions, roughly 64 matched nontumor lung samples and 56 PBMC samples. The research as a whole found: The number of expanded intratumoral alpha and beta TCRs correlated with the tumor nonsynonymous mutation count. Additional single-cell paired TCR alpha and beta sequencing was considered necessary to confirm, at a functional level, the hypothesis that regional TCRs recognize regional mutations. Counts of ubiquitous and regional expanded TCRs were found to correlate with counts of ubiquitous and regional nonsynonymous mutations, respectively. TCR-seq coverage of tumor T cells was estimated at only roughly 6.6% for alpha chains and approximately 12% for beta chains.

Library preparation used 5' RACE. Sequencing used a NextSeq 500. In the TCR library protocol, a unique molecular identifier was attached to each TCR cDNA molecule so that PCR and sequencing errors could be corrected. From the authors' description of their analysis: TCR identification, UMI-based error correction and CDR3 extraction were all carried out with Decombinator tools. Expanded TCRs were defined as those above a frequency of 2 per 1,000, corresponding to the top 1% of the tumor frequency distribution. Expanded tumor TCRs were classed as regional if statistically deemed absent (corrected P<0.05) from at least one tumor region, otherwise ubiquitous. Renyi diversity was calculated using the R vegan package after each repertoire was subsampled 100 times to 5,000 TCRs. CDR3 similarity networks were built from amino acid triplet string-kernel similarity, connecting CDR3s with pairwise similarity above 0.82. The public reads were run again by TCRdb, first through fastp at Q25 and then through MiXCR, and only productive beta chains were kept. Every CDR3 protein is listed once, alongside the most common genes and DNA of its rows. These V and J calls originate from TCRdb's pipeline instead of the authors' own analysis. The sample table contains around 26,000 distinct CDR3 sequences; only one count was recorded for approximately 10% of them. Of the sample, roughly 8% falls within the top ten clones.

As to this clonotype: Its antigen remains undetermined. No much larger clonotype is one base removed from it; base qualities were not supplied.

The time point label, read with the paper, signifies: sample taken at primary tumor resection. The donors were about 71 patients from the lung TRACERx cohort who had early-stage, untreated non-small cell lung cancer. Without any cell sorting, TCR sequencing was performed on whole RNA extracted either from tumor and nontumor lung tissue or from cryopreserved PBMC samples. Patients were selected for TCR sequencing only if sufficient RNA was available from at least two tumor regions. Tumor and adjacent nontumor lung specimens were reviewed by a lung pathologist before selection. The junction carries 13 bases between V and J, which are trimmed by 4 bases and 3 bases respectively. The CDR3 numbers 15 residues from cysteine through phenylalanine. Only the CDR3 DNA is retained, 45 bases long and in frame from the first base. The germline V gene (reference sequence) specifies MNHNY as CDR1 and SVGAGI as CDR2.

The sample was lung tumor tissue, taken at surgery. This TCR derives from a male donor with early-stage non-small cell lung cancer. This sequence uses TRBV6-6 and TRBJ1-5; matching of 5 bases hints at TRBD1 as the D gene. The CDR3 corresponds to CASSSGPAFNQPQHF. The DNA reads TGTGCCAGCAGTTCGGGACCAGCTTTCAATCAGCCCCAGCATTTT.